The 10 T cell receptor beta chains presented below share a single source sample, sequenced in a study of beta chain features in type 1 diabetes. Of the isolated RNA, all was reverse transcribed, and so the sequenced material was expressed TCRB transcripts. Libraries were prepared by immunoSEQ multiplex PCR; TCRdb keeps only in-frame clonotypes and omits some of them. Among 970,000 or so clones listed, roughly 16% were seen once. The sequenced sample consisted of naive CD4+ T cells from blood. All receptors derive from a woman between 18 and 29 years old in good health.

This clone has just a few counts. The rearrangement uses TRBV2 and TRBJ2-7; D unresolved. CDR1 and CDR2 from the germline V gene are SNHLY and FYNNEI. This CDR3 is built from 12 residues. V was pared by 6 bases and J by 4 bases, with 10 bases between. Written as DNA, the CDR3 is TGTGCCAGCAGGACCGATGTTTACGAGCAGTACTTC. Protein: CASRTDVYEQYF.

The V and J genes are TRBV6-5 and TRBJ2-7; 7 positions agree with TRBD2. This CDR3 has 14 residues. CDR1 is MNHEY and CDR2 is SVGAGI in the germline V gene. V was clipped by 7 bases and J by 7 bases; unmatched bases: 13. CDR3 loop: CASILRAGTGEQYF. As DNA, the CDR3 is TGTGCCAGCATCCTTAGAGCGGGAACTGGTGAGCAGTACTTC.

This clone showed up just a few times. The chain carries TRBV10-3 and TRBJ2-7; 7 bases fit TRBD2. This CDR3 region has 15 residues. Trimming removed 5 bases from V and 2 bases from J; junction bases left unmatched: 9. Germline V gene lookup returns CDR1 ENHRY and CDR2 SYGVKD. The CDR3 protein is CAISHTSEAPYEQYF. The CDR3 region has the DNA TGTGCCATCAGTCACACTAGCGAAGCCCCCTACGAGCAGTACTTC.

To note about this clone: This specimen includes other DNA sequences encoding the same CDR3. V is TRBV7-9 and J is TRBJ2-1; D is undetermined. This CDR3 has 11 residues. From germline, CDR1 is SEHNR and CDR2 FQNEAQ (reference sequence). V was cut by 6 bases and J by 5 bases, with 5 bases left in between. This CDR3 reads CASSRNNEQFF. Written as DNA, the CDR3 is TGTGCCAGCAGTCGTAACAATGAGCAGTTCTTC. Filled out from reference TRBV7-9 and TRBJ2-1, the complete variable domain reads DTGVSQNPRHKITKRGQNVTFRCDPISEHNRLYWYRQTLGQGPEFLTYFQNEAQLEKSRLLSDRFSAERPKGSFSTLEIQRTEQGDSAMYLCASSRNNEQFFGPGTRLTVL.

There are a few counts of this clone. The V and J genes are TRBV6-6 and TRBJ2-3, with TRBD1 identical over 8 bases. The CDR3 sequence is 15 residues long. From germline, CDR1 is MNHNY and CDR2 SVGAGI (reference sequence). Trimming cost V 2 bases and J 2 bases; bases outside gene matches: 3. The CDR3 loop reads CASSYGTGLTDTQYF. For the CDR3, the DNA is TGTGCCAGCAGTTACGGGACAGGCCTCACAGATACGCAGTATTTT.

The chain uses TRBV2 and TRBJ2-4; 8 bases map to TRBD1. Losses at the gene ends were 7 bases for V and 2 bases for J; bases not matched to a gene: 1. The CDR3 contains 13 residues. CDR1 and CDR2 from the germline V gene are SNHLY and FYNNEI. Written as DNA, the CDR3 is TGTGCCAGCACAGGGGGCCCCAAAAACATTCAGTACTTC. Residues: CASTGGPKNIQYF. The full variable domain, its missing parts supplied by reference TRBV2 and TRBJ2-4, is EPEVTQTPSHQVTQMGQEVILRCVPISNHLYFYWYRQILGQKVEFLVSFYNNEISEKSEIFDDQFSVERPDGSNFTLKIRSTKLEDSAMYFCASTGGPKNIQYFGAGTRLSVL.

This clone came up once. The J gene is TRBJ2-1, the V gene TRBV11-2; 9 bases map to TRBD1. The ends lost 5 bases at V and 1 base at J; junction bases unmatched: 6. Germline lookup yields CDR1 SGHAT and CDR2 FQNNGV. The CDR3 has 16 amino acids. The CDR3 protein is CASSHKTGGSYNEQFF. Written as DNA, the CDR3 is TGTGCCAGCAGCCATAAGACAGGGGGATCCTACAATGAGCAGTTCTTC.

In this sample, this clone turned up a few times. The V and J genes are TRBV6-5 and TRBJ2-3; 7 nucleotides align to TRBD1. The CDR3 has 15 residues. V gave up 6 bases and J gave up 0 bases; unmatched junction bases: 6. Germline V gene data show CDR1 as MNHEY and CDR2 as SVGAGI. The CDR3 bases are TGTGCCAGCAGCCCGGACAGGATTAGCACAGATACGCAGTATTTT. It yields the protein CASSPDRISTDTQYF.

The V gene is TRBV7-6, the J gene TRBJ2-2; weak D call: TRBD1 (5 bases). Trimming left V 3 bases short and J 5 bases short, with 10 bases between. Germline assignment: CDR1 SGHVS and CDR2 FNYEAQ. The CDR3 totals 14 residues. The CDR3 is CASSLGRVTGELFF. The DNA for the CDR3 is TGTGCCAGCAGCTTGGGCAGGGTGACCGGGGAGCTGTTTTTT.

This clone was detected a few times. CDR3 sequence (DNA): TGTGCCAGCAGCCCTAGCGGGACAGGGCCCACCGGGGAGCTGTTTTTT. It codes for CASSPSGTGPTGELFF. The chain links TRBV7-9 to TRBJ2-2; D may correspond to TRBD1 or TRBD2 (9 bases each). This CDR3 comprises 16 residues. The V gene lost 5 bases and the J gene lost 4 bases, with 17 bases spanning the gap. The germline V gene has CDR1 SEHNR and CDR2 FQNEAQ (reference sequence).